This T cell receptor (beta chain) is from a study of shared clonotypes between healthy human individuals. Broader study findings: Non-shared clonotypes showed lower generation probabilities than clonotypes common to all four donors. Four donors shared roughly 5% of their naive CD4 clonotypes. Sampling included only blood; tissue repertoires likely differ.

Produced via immunoSEQ multiplex PCR; TCRdb's table is partial and in-frame only. The table has about 230,000 clones, approximately 65% seen once. Regarding this clone: Antigen: not known.

The CDR3 length is 11 residues. Germline loops: CDR1 SGHDT, CDR2 YYEEEE. V trimming: 3 bases; J trimming: 13 bases; junction bases outside the gene matches: 4. Sequenced material: memory CD4+ T cells sorted from blood. Subset noted: CD45RA-negative fraction. The chain is built from TRBV5-6 and TRBJ2-1; TRBD1 aligns across 7 bases. This sequence was found in a man between 25 and 39 years old in good health. CDR3 sequence: CASSSGQIQFF. Here the CDR3 DNA reads TGTGCCAGCAGCTCGGGACAGATCCAGTTCTTC. Full variable domain (missing parts from reference TRBV5-6 and TRBJ2-1): DAGVTQSPTHLIKTRGQQVTLRCSPKSGHDTVSWYQQALGQGPQFIFQYYEEEERQRGNFPDRFSGHQFPNYSSELNVNALLLGDSALYLCASSSGQIQFFGPGTRLTVL.